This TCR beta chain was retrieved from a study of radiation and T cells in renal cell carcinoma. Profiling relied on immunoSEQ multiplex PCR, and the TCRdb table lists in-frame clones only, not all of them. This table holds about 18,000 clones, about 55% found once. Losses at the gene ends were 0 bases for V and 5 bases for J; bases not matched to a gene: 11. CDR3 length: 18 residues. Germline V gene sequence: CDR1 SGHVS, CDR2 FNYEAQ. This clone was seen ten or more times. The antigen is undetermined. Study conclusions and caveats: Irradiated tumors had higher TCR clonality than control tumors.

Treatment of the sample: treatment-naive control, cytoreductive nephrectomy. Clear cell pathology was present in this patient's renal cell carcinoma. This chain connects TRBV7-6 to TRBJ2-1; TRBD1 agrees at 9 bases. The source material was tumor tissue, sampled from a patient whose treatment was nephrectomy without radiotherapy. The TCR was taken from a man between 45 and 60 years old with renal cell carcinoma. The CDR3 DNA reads TGTGCCAGCAGCTTAGCGTTTATCTGGGGACAGGGAAACAATGAGCAGTTCTTC. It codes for CASSLAFIWGQGNNEQFF.